The 19 T cell receptor beta chains below come from one sample, sequenced in a study of T cell changes during pregnancy in multiple sclerosis. Clones were read by immunoSEQ multiplex PCR, and TCRdb kept only the in-frame ones, dropping some. The repertoire holds about 98,000 clones, with about 90% as singletons. Sequenced here: peripheral blood, sampled after pregnancy. The receptors derive from a female donor in good health, enrolled as a control in a pregnancy study.

This sequence joins TRBV4-1 and TRBJ2-7; 9 bases align to TRBD1. The CDR3 spans 15 residues. J gave up 4 bases and V 0 bases, and 4 bases lay outside the gene matches. CDR1 and CDR2 from the germline V gene are MGHRA and YSYEKL. DNA for the CDR3: TGCGCCAGCAGCCAAGAACAGGGACAGGGATACGAGCAGTACTTC. It specifies CASSQEQGQGYEQYF.

The V gene is TRBV18, the J gene TRBJ2-4, with 11 bases matching TRBD1. Germline trimming cut 3 bases from V and 0 bases from J; bases unmatched to any gene: 1. The germline V gene encodes CDR1 KGHSH and CDR2 LQKENI. This CDR3 is built from 16 residues. CDR3 DNA sequence: TGTGCCAGCTCACCCGGGACAGGGGGAGCCAAAAACATTCAGTACTTC. It yields the protein CASSPGTGGAKNIQYF.

The chain carries TRBV5-6 and TRBJ1-1; D may be TRBD1 (5 bases). There are 14 residues in the CDR3. The ends were cut back, 0 bases at V and 4 bases at J, with 10 bases in the middle. Germline V CDR1 and CDR2: SGHDT, YYEEEE. CDR3 DNA: TGTGCCAGCAGCTTGGGGACATTGAGCACTGAAGCTTTCTTT. It codes for CASSLGTLSTEAFF.

The chain combines TRBV28 with TRBJ1-3; D uncertain. The germline V gene encodes CDR1 MDHEN and CDR2 SYDVKM. The CDR3 contains 16 residues. Deletions cut 2 bases from V and 0 bases from J, with 11 bases between. In nucleotides, the CDR3 is TGTGCCAGCAGTTTAGGCGGTACCCTCTCTGGAAACACCATATATTTT. Amino acid sequence: CASSLGGTLSGNTIYF. Supplemented by reference TRBV28 and TRBJ1-3, the full variable domain reads DVKVTQSSRYLVKRTGEKVFLECVQDMDHENMFWYRQDPGLGLRLIYFSYDVKMKEKGDIPEGYSVSREKKERFSLILESASTNQTSMYLCASSLGGTLSGNTIYFGEGSWLTVV.

This chain joins TRBV4-1 and TRBJ1-5, with D perhaps matching TRBD1 (5 bases). The V end was cut by 4 bases, the J end by 1 base, with 11 bases between. The CDR3 covers 15 residues. Germline V CDR1 and CDR2: MGHRA, YSYEKL. The chain's CDR3 is CASSPAQGSNQPQHF. The CDR3 DNA follows: TGCGCCAGCAGCCCCGCGCAGGGAAGCAATCAGCCCCAGCATTTT.

The V gene is TRBV5-1, the J gene TRBJ2-5; 10 nucleotides line up with TRBD2. The J call may be in error: the DNA end matches TRBJ2-7 better. The CDR3 is made up of 14 amino acids. Germline V gives CDR1 SGHRS, CDR2 YFSETQ. The CDR3 here is CASSVAGGLAEQYF. The CDR3 nucleotides are TGCGCCAGCAGCGTAGCGGGAGGACTGGCCGAGCAGTACTTC.

This clone was seen once. This chain uses TRBV29-1 with TRBJ2-2, with 8 bases matching TRBD2. This CDR3 region has 15 residues. V lost 3 bases, J lost 7 bases, and 10 bases stayed unmatched. CDR1 and CDR2 (germline): SQVTM, ANQGSEA. The CDR3 nucleotides read TGCAGCGTTGAGGGGGTAGCGGGGAGAGGCGGGGAGCTGTTTTTT. It is translated as CSVEGVAGRGGELFF.

The V gene is TRBV5-6, the J gene TRBJ2-1; D gene ambiguous. V lost 7 bases to trimming and J lost 5 bases, with 10 bases between them. Per germline, CDR1 SGHDT and CDR2 YYEEEE. The length of the CDR3 is 12 residues. The CDR3 nucleotides are TGTGCCAGCCGAACACCAAACAATGAGCAGTTCTTC. This sequence encodes CASRTPNNEQFF.

The chain is built from TRBV4-2 and TRBJ2-7; D may be TRBD1 (5 bases). Germline CDR1 and CDR2: LGHNA and YNFKEQ. V dropped 3 bases and J dropped 9 bases, with 15 bases sitting between them. This CDR3 has 13 amino acids. CDR3 sequence: CASSQGPHLGQYF. The CDR3 DNA reads as TGTGCCAGCAGCCAGGGGCCCCATCTTGGGCAGTACTTC.

This chain uses TRBV11-2 with TRBJ2-1; TRBD2 matches 8 bases. With 5 bases clipped from V and 1 base from J, the junction kept 10 bases outside the gene matches. The CDR3 is made up of 17 amino acids. Germline V gene sequence: CDR1 SGHAT, CDR2 FQNNGV. The CDR3 reads CASSPRGGLGSYNEQFF. The CDR3 DNA sequence: TGTGCCAGCAGCCCTAGAGGGGGACTAGGGTCCTACAATGAGCAGTTCTTC.

V usage is TRBV5-1 and J usage is TRBJ2-5; TRBD1 aligns across 8 bases. The germline V gene has CDR1 SGHRS and CDR2 YFSETQ. The trim removed 4 bases at V and 1 base at J, leaving 6 bases unmatched. CDR3 length equals 15 residues. CDR3 DNA sequence: TGCGCCAGCAGCGGCTCTGGACAGGGCCAAGAGACCCAGTACTTC. The encoded protein is CASSGSGQGQETQYF.

The V and J genes are TRBV7-8 and TRBJ1-1; D is undetermined. The V end was cut by 1 base, the J end by 10 bases, with 16 bases between. From germline, CDR1 is SGHVS and CDR2 FQNEAQ. This CDR3 contains 14 residues. For the CDR3, the DNA is TGTGCCAGCAGCTTAGTATCCGGGGAGGTTCGAGCTTTCTTT. Amino acids: CASSLVSGEVRAFF.

The chain combines TRBV7-6 with TRBJ2-7; TRBD2 might be the D (5 bases). Trimming removed 4 bases from V and 12 bases from J, with 22 bases in between. CDR3 length equals 14 residues. Germline CDR1 SGHVS, CDR2 FNYEAQ. The CDR3 is CASSSRRGGSGMYF. The CDR3 nucleotides read TGTGCCAGCAGCTCCCGAAGAGGCGGGTCGGGGATGTACTTC.

This clone was seen more than once but under ten times. This chain links TRBV15 with TRBJ2-2; D possibly corresponds to TRBD2 (6 bases). The CDR3 extends over 17 amino acids. V was shortened by 0 bases and J by 6 bases, with 17 bases between the two germline ends. Germline CDR1 is LNHNV and CDR2 is YYDKDF (reference sequence). For the CDR3, the DNA is TGTGCCACCAGCAGAGATCGTAGCGGTTCTCCCCCCGGGGAGCTGTTTTTT. Translation: CATSRDRSGSPPGELFF.

CDR3 sequence (DNA): TGTGCCAGTTCGTCGGACAGGGAGGACACAGATACGCAGTATTTT. Translating it yields CASSSDREDTDTQYF. The chain is built from TRBV27 and TRBJ2-3, with 8 positions matching TRBD1. V lost 9 bases, J lost 2 bases, and 10 bases stayed unmatched. Germline V lookup: CDR1 MNHEY, CDR2 SMNVEV (reference sequence). The CDR3 is 15 amino acids.

The V call is TRBV4-1, the J call TRBJ1-2; 7 positions match TRBD1. The V gene's germline CDR1 is MGHRA and CDR2 YSYEKL. The J segment lost 6 bases and the V segment lost 4 bases, leaving 8 bases of the junction unmatched. This CDR3 is built from 14 residues. CDR3 loop: CASSRRQGGDGYTF. Written as DNA, the CDR3 is TGCGCCAGCAGCCGTCGCCAGGGGGGTGATGGCTACACCTTC.

A note on this clone: A much larger clone lies a single base off, so this may be a read error. The CDR3 ends on some other residue instead of the conserved phenylalanine or tryptophan, so this is likely a read error. The rearrangement joins TRBV27 to TRBJ1-6; 8 bases map to TRBD1. This CDR3 spans 15 amino acids. Germline assignment: CDR1 MNHEY and CDR2 SMNVEV (reference sequence). V shed 0 bases, J shed 8 bases, and the junction held 3 bases outside the gene matches. The CDR3 region has the DNA TGTGCCAGCAGTTTATCGGCGACAGGGGATTCACCCCTCCACCTT. It translates to CASSLSATGDSPLHL.

Concerning this clone: A read error is likely, as this CDR3 ends without the conserved phenylalanine or tryptophan. The chain employs TRBV2 and TRBJ2-2; a possible D gene is TRBD2 (6 bases). V was trimmed by 6 bases and J by 7 bases, leaving 6 bases between them. Germline values: CDR1 SNHLY, CDR2 FYNNEI. The CDR3 runs 11 residues. In DNA form, the CDR3 reads TGTGCCAGCAGGGGAGGCGGGGAGCTGTTTTCT. Translating it yields CASRGGGELFS.

The V and J genes are TRBV11-3 and TRBJ2-2; 7 nucleotides match TRBD2. V lost 2 bases and J lost 4; bases outside the gene matches: 13. CDR3 size: 18 residues. Germline V gives CDR1 SGHNT, CDR2 YENEEA. The DNA for the CDR3 is TGTGCCAGCAGCTTAATATTCGCGGGAGAAGCTAGCACCGGGGAGCTGTTTTTT. Residues: CASSLIFAGEASTGELFF.